This record concerns one TCR beta chain sequence. Its antigen is as yet unknown. This entry comes from a study of cytomegalovirus exposure and HLA in healthy donors. Study findings and constraints: In a later analysis, a genetic analysis reported fewer productive-TCR N-insertions in an Asian-associated ancestry cluster than the cohort average. Judged likely to be a sequencing artifact was a cluster of highly shared sequence variants. In a later analysis, TCR association rates varied by HLA locus: DRB1 most, HLA-C fewest.

Researchers ran the PCR with 60 Vbeta and 13 Jbeta primers. The method was immunoSEQ multiplex PCR; TCRdb's version includes in-frame clones alone and lacks a portion of them. The sample yields about 58,000 clones, of which the top ten take up 2.1%. The sample consisted of PBMCs. The source is a woman between 18 and 29 years old in good health and CMV-seronegative.

Here the CDR3 reads CARSHNQPQHF. CDR3 nucleotide sequence: TGTGCCAGAAGTCACAATCAGCCCCAGCATTTT. This chain connects TRBV6-5 to TRBJ1-5; the D is unclear. V dropped 9 bases and J dropped 3 bases, with 6 bases sitting between them. This CDR3 has 11 residues. The V gene's germline CDR1 is MNHEY and CDR2 SVGAGI.